This TCR beta chain was sequenced during a study of shared clonotypes between healthy human individuals. The wider study: Aged 18 to 49, the donors were two women and three men.

The CDR3 totals 12 residues. Looked up from germline, CDR1 is SGHNT and CDR2 is YYREEE (reference sequence). V was cut by 4 bases and J by 6 bases, with 11 bases left in between. Here immunoSEQ multiplex PCR was the method, and the copy in TCRdb shows in-frame clones only, minus some. Of about 490,000 clones in the sample, about 72% were seen once. This clone was detected a few times. Sequencing was done on a sample of PBMCs. The TCR comes from a woman aged 40-49 years in good health. Some clones in this sample may be carry-over from other donors' samples. The chain couples TRBV5-4 to TRBJ2-7; D unclear. As DNA, the CDR3 is TGTGCCAGCAGCCGTCTGGCTTCCGAGCAGTACTTC. Its translation: CASSRLASEQYF.